This TCR beta chain stems from a study of naive and memory T cell subsets. CD4 T cells were positively selected, then CD8 T cells from the CD4-negative fraction. Cells stained for CD3, CD4, CD8, CD45RA, CD27 and viability were sorted into four CD45RA/CD27 subsets. Two oligonucleotides, mixed equimolar, formed the beta constant-region primer covering TRBC1 and TRBC2. The ligated cDNA underwent four PCR rounds using SP2 and nested alpha and beta constant-region primers. In TCRdb, the UMI-ligation and nested PCR reads were re-called with MiXCR into one record per CDR3 protein. The repertoire holds roughly 98,000 distinct CDR3 sequences, with around 7% as singletons. Whole-study results and caveats: Gini index rose across naive, CM, EM and EMRA in CD4 and CD8.

This clonotype was recorded many times. Its antigen is as yet unknown. This TCR came from a human donor in good health. The sequencing sample was made of central memory CD4+ T cells from blood.

The CDR3 DNA is TGCAGCGTGGCGGGCCAGGGGGTTTCCTACGAGCAGTACTTC. Translated: CSVAGQGVSYEQYF. V gene TRBV29-1 combines with J gene TRBJ2-7; TRBD1 agrees at 7 bases. The CDR3 is made up of 14 amino acids. The junction had 9 bases not matched to a gene; V was cut back by 6 bases and J by 1 base. CDR1 is SQVTM and CDR2 is ANQGSEA in the germline V gene.